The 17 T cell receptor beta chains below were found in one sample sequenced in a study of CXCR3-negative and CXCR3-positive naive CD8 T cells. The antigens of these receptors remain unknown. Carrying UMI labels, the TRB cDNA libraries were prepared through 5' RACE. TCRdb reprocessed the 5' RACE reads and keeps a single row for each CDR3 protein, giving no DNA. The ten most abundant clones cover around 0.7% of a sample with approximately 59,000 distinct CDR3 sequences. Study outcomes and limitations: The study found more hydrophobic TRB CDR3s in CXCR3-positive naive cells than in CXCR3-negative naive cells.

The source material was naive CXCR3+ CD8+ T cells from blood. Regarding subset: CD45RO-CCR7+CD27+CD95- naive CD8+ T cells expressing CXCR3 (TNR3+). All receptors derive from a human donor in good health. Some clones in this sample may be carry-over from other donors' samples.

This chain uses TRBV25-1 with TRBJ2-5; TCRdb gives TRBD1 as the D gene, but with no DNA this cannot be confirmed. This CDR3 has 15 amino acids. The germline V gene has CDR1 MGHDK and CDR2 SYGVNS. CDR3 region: CASSEFEWTVETQYF.

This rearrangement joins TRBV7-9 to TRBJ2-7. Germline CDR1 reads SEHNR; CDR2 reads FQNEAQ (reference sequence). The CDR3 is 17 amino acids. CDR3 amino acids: CASSSTLLVEGLYEQYF.

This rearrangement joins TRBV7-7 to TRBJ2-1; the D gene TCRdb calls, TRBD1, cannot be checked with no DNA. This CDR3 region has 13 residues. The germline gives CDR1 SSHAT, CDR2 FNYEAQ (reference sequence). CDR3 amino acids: CASSLGAANEQFF.

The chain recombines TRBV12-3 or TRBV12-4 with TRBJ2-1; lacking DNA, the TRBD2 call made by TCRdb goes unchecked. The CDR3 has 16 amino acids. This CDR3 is CASSFTASGIYNEQFF.

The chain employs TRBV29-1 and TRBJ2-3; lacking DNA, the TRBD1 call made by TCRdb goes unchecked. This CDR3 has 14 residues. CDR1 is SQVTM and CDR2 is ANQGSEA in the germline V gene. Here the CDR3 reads CSVEGAPLLGTQYF.

The CDR3 here is CASSPRTYEQYF. The chain carries TRBV3-1 and TRBJ2-7. Germline-derived CDR1 and CDR2 are LGHDT and YNNKEL (reference sequence). This CDR3 comprises 12 residues.

CDR3 amino acids: CASSVAGAGGPTDTQYF. The chain combines TRBV9 with TRBJ2-3; without DNA, the TCRdb call of TRBD2 cannot be checked. The CDR3 is made up of 17 amino acids. CDR1 is SGDLS, CDR2 YYNGEE, per germline.

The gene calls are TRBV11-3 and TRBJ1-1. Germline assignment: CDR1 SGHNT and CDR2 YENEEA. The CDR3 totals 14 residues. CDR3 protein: CASSFRGANTEAFF.

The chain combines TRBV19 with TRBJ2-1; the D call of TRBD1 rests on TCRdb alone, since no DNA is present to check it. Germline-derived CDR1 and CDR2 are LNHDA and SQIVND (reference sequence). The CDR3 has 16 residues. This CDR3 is CASTDSDRGRINEQFF.

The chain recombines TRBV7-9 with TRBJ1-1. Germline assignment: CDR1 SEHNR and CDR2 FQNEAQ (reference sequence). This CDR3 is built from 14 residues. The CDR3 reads CASSFGGTNTEAFF.

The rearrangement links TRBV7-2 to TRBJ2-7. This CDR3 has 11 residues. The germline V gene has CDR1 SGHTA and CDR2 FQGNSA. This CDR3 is CASSPAYEQYF. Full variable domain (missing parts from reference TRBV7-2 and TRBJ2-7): GAGVSQSPSNKVTEKGKDVELRCDPISGHTALYWYRQSLGQGLEFLIYFQGNSAPDKSGLPSDRFSAERTGGSVSTLTIQRTQQEDSAVYLCASSPAYEQYFGPGTRLTVT.

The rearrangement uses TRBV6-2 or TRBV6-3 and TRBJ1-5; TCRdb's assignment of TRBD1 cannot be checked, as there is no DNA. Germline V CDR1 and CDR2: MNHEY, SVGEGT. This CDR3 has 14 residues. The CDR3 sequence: CASSYSGINQPQHF.

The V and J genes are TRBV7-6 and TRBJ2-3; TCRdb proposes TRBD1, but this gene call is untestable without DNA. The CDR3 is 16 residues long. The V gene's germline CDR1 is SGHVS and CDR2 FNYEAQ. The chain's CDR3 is CASSFYPGTGVNAQYF.

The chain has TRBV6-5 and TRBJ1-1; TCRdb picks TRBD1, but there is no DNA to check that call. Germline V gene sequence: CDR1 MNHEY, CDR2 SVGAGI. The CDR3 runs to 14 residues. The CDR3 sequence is CASSSGQVSAEAFF.

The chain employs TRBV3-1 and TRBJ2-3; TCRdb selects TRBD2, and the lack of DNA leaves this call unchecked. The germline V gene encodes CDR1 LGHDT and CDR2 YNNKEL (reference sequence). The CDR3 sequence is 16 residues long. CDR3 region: CASSQGAGGPGDTQYF.

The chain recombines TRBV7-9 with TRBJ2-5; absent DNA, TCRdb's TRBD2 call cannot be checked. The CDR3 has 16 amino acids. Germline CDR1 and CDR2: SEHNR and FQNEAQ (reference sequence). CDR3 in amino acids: CASSYDQGLGQETQYF.

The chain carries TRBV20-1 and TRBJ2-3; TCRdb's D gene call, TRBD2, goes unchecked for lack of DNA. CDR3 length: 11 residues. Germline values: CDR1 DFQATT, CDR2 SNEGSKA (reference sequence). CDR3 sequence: CSARQGPKEYF.